This T cell receptor beta chain was documented in a study of TIL therapy for anti-PD-1-resistant metastatic lung cancer. On the study more broadly: A few tumors were EGFR-mutant and two were ALK-rearranged. Tumors carried a median about 1.5 non-synonymous mutations per megabase. Regarding the study as a whole: Many TIL product clones were absent from baseline tumor, suggesting clonal contraction. This highly selected cohort may not generalize to typical lung cancer patients.

Notes on this clone: The antigen remains undetermined.

The libraries were made with immunoSEQ v3. Data came from immunoSEQ multiplex PCR; TCRdb stores just in-frame clones and leaves some out. This sample yields about 50,000 clones, of which 55% to 75% are seen a single time; about 6% belongs to the top ten. Time point of the sample: pre-treatment sample, taken before nivolumab and TIL therapy. Pleural nodules or supraclavicular lymph nodes made up most of the excised metastases sampled. The CDR3 has 15 residues. Per germline, CDR1 SGHTA and CDR2 FQGNSA. V lost 5 bases, J lost 7 bases, and 4 bases stayed unmatched. The chain uses TRBV7-2 and TRBJ2-3; 15 bases agree with TRBD2. The sequencing here drew on tumor tissue, taken at baseline. The receptor's source is a person between 30 and 80 years old with non-small cell lung cancer. The chain's CDR3 is CASSPGLAGGYTQYF. In nucleotides, the CDR3 is TGTGCCAGCAGCCCTGGACTAGCGGGAGGGTATACGCAGTATTTT.